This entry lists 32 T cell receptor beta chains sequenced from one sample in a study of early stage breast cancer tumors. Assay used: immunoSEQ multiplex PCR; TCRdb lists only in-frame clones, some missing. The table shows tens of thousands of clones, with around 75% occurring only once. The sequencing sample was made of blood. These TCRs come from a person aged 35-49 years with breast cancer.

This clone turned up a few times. The CDR3 here is CASSPHTDQPQHF. The CDR3, as DNA: TGTGCCAGCTCACCACACACGGATCAGCCCCAGCATTTT. V gene TRBV18 combines with J gene TRBJ1-5; D is uncertain. The CDR3 extends over 13 amino acids. The V gene's germline CDR1 is KGHSH and CDR2 LQKENI. Trimming took off 1 base at V and 5 bases at J, with 6 bases between the two ends.

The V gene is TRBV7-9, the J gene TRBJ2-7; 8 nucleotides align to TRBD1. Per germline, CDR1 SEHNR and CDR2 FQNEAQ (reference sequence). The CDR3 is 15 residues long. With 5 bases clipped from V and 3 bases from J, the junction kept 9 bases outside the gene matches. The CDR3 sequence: CASSLTGAQHYEQYF. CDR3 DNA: TGTGCCAGCAGCCTGACAGGGGCCCAGCACTACGAGCAGTACTTC.

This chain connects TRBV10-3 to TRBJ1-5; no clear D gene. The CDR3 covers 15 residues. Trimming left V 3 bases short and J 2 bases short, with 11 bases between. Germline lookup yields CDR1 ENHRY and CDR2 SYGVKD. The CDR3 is CAISDRGQGNQPQHF. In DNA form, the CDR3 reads TGTGCCATCAGTGATCGAGGGCAAGGCAATCAGCCCCAGCATTTT.

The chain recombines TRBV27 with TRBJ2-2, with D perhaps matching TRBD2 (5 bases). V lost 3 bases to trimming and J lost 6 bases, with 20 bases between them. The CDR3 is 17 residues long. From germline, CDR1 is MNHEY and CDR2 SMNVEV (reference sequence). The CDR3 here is CASSFMLRDLRAGELFF. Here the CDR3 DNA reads TGTGCCAGCAGTTTTATGCTTCGGGATTTGCGAGCCGGGGAGCTGTTTTTT.

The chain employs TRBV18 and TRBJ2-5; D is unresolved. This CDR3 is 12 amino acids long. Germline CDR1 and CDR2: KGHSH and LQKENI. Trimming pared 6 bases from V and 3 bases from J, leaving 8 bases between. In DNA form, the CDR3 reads TGTGCCAGCTCTCGCTCCAAAGAGACCCAGTACTTC. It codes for CASSRSKETQYF.

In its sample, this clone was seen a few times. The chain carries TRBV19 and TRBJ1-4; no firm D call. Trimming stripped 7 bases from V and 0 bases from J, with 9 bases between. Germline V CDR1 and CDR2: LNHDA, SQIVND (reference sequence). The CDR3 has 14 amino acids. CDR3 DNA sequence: TGTGCCAGTATTGACACCACAACTAATGAAAAACTGTTTTTT. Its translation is CASIDTTTNEKLFF.

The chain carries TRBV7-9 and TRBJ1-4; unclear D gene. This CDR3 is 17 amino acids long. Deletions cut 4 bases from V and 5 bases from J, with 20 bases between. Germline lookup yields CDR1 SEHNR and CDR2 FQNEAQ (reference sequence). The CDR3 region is CASSSIAASDGNEKLFF. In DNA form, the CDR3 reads TGTGCCAGCAGCTCGATTGCGGCGTCTGACGGAAATGAAAAACTGTTTTTT.

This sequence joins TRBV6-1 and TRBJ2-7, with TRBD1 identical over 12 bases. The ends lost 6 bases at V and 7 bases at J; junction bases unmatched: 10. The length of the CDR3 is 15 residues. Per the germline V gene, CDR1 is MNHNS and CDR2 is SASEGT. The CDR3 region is CASSEPGQGAQEQYF. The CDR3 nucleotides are TGTGCCAGCAGCGAACCGGGACAGGGGGCACAAGAGCAGTACTTC.

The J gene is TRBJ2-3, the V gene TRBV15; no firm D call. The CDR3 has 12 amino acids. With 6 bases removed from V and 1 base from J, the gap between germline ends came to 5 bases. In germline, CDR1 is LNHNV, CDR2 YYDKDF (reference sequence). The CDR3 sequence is CATRKGTDTQYF. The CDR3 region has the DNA TGTGCCACCAGAAAAGGCACAGATACGCAGTATTTT.

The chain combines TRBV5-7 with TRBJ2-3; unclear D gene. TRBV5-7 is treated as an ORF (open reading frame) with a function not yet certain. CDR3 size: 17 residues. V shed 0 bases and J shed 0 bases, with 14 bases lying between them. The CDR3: CASSLVPGPASTDTQYF. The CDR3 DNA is TGTGCCAGCAGCTTGGTACCAGGCCCAGCTAGCACAGATACGCAGTATTTT.

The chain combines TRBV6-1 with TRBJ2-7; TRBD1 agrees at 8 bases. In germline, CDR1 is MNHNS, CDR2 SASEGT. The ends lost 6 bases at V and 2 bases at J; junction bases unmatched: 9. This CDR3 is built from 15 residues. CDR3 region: CASRKDRGSTYEQYF. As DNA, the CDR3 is TGTGCCAGCAGGAAAGACAGGGGTTCCACCTACGAGCAGTACTTC.

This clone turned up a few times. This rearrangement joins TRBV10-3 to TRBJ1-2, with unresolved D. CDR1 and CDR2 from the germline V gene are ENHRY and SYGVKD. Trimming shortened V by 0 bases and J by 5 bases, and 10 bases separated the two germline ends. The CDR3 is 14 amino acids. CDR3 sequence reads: CAISESMSEYGYTF. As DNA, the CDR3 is TGTGCCATCAGTGAGTCGATGTCAGAATATGGCTACACCTTC.

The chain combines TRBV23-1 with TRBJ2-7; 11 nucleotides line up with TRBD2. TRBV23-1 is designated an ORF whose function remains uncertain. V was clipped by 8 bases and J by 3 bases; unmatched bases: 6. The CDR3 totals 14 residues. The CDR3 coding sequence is TGCGCCAGCGGACGGGGACTAGCGGTCTACGAGCAGTACTTC. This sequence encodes CASGRGLAVYEQYF.

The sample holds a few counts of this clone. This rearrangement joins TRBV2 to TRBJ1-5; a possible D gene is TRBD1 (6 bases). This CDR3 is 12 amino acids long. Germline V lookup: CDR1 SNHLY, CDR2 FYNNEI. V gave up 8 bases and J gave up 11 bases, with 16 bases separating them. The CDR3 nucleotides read TGTGCCAGCGGTCCGGGGGGCATGACCCAGCATTTT. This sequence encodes CASGPGGMTQHF.

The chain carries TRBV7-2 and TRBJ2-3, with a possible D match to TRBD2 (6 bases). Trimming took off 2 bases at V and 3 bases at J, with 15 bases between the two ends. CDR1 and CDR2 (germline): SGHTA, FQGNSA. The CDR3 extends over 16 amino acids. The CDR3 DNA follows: TGTGCCAGCAGCTTAAATGTCGGCGGGATGACAGATACGCAGTATTTT. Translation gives CASSLNVGGMTDTQYF. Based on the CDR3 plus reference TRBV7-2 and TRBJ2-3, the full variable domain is GAGVSQSPSNKVTEKGKDVELRCDPISGHTALYWYRQSLGQGLEFLIYFQGNSAPDKSGLPSDRFSAERTGGSVSTLTIQRTQQEDSAVYLCASSLNVGGMTDTQYFGPGTRLTVL.

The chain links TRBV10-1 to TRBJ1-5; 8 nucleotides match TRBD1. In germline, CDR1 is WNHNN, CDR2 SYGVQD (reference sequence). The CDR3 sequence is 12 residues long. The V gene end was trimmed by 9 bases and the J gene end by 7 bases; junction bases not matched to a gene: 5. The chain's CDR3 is CARGQGRQPQHF. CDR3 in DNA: TGCGCCAGAGGACAGGGAAGACAGCCCCAGCATTTT.

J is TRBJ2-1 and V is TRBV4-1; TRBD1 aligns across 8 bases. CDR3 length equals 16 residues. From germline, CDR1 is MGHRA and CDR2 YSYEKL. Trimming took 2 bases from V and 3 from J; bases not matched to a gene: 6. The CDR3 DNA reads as TGCGCCAGCAGCCAAAAGGACAGGGTGGACTACAATGAGCAGTTCTTC. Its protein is CASSQKDRVDYNEQFF.

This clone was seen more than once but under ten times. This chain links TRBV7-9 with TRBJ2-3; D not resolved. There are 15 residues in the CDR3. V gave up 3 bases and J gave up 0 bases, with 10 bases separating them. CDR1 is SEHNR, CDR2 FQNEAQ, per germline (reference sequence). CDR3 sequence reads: CASSFVLSSTDTQYF. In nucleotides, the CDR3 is TGTGCCAGCAGCTTTGTCCTTTCTAGCACAGATACGCAGTATTTT.

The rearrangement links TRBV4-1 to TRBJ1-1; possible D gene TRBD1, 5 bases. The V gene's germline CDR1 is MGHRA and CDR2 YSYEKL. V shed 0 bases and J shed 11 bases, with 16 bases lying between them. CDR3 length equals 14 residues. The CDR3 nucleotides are TGCGCCAGCAGCCAAGAGGGTGGGGGGGTGTGGGCTTTCTTT. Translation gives CASSQEGGGVWAFF.

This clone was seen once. The CDR3, as DNA: TGCGCCAGCAGCCAAGATCCCGGGATTTCCATCCATCAAGAGACCCAGTACTTC. Translated, it gives CASSQDPGISIHQETQYF. The chain carries TRBV4-3 and TRBJ2-5; D might be TRBD2 (5 bases). With 0 bases removed from V and 2 bases from J, the gap between germline ends came to 19 bases. The CDR3 runs to 18 residues. Germline V gene data show CDR1 as LGHNA and CDR2 as YSLEER.

The chain's CDR3 is CASSSDRGRDNSPLHF. The DNA for the CDR3 is TGCGCCAGCAGCTCGGACAGGGGGCGGGATAATTCACCCCTCCACTTT. This chain connects TRBV5-1 to TRBJ1-6; 11 nucleotides align to TRBD1. The germline V gene encodes CDR1 SGHRS and CDR2 YFSETQ. J lost 5 bases, V lost 3 bases, and 4 bases had no gene match. This CDR3 has 16 amino acids.

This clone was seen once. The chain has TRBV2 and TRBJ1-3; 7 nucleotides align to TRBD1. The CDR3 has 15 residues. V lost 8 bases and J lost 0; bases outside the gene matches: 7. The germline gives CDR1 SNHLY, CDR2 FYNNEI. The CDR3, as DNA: TGTGCCAGCCACGACAGGGCAATCTCTGGAAACACCATATATTTT. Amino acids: CASHDRAISGNTIYF.

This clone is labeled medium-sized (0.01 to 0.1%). The CDR3 nucleotides read TGTGCCTGGATTCAAGACAGGGCGGGCGAGCAGTACTTC. Its protein product is CAWIQDRAGEQYF. This sequence joins TRBV30 and TRBJ2-7, with TRBD1 matching 7 bases. The CDR3 runs to 13 residues. Losses at the gene ends were 4 bases for V and 6 bases for J; bases not matched to a gene: 9. The V gene's germline CDR1 is GTSNPN and CDR2 SVGIG (reference sequence).

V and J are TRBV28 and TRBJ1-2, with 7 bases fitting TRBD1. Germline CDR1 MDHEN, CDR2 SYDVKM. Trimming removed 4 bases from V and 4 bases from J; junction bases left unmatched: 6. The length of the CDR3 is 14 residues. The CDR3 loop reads CASSSTGEVYGYTF. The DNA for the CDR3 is TGTGCCAGCAGTTCCACAGGGGAAGTCTATGGCTACACCTTC.

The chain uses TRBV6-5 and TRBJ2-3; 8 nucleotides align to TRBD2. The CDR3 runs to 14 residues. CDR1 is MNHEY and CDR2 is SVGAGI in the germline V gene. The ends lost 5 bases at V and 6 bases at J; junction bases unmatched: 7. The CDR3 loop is CASSPTRGGDTQYF. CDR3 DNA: TGTGCCAGCAGTCCTACCCGGGGGGGGGATACGCAGTATTTT.

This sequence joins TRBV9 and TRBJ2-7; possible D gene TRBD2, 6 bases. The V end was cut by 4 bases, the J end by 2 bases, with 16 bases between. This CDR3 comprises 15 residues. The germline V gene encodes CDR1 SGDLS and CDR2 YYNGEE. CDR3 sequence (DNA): TGTGCCAGCAGCCTGACCGGTGGGGGGACCTACGAGCAGTACTTC. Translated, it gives CASSLTGGGTYEQYF.

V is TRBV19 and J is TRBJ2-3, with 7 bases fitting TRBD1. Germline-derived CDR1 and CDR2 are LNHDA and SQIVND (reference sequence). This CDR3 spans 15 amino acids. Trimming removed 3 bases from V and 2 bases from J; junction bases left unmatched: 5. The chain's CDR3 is CASSIQQGVTDTQYF. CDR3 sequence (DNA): TGTGCCAGTAGTATCCAGCAGGGGGTCACAGATACGCAGTATTTT.

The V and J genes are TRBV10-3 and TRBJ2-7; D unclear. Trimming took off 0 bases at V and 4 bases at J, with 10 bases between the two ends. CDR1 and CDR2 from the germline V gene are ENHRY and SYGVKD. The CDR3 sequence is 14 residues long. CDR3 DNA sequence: TGTGCCATCAGTGAGTCGCCTACTGAGTACGAGCAGTACTTC. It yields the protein CAISESPTEYEQYF.

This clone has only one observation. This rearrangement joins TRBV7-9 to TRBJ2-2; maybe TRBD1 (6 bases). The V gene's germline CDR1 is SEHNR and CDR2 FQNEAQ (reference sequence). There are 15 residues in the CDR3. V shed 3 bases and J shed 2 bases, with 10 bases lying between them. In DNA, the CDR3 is TGTGCCAGCAGCTTCGGACAGACTAACACCGGGGAGCTGTTTTTT. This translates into CASSFGQTNTGELFF.

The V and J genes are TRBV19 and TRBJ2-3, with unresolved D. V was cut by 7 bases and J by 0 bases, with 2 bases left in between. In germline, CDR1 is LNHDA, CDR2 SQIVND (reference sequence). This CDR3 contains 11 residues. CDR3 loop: CASTSTDTQYF. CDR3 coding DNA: TGTGCCAGTACCAGCACAGATACGCAGTATTTT.

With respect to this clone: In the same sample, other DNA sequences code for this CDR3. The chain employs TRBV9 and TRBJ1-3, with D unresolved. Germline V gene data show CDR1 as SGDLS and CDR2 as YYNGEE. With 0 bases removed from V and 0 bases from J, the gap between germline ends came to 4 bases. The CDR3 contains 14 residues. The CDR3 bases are TGTGCCAGCAGCGTAGAGGGCTCTGGAAACACCATATATTTT. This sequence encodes CASSVEGSGNTIYF. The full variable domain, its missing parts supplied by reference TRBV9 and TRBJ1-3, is DSGVTQTPKHLITATGQRVTLRCSPRSGDLSVYWYQQSLDQGLQFLIQYYNGEERAKGNILERFSAQQFPDLHSELNLSSLELGDSALYFCASSVEGSGNTIYFGEGSWLTVV.

The CDR3 is CASSSGSTNEKLFF. As DNA, the CDR3 is TGTGCCAGTAGTTCAGGGTCAACTAATGAAAAACTGTTTTTT. The chain carries TRBV19 and TRBJ1-4; D possibly corresponds to TRBD1 (5 bases). This CDR3 spans 14 amino acids. Germline V lookup: CDR1 LNHDA, CDR2 SQIVND (reference sequence). Between the trimmed V and J ends, which lost 5 bases and 0 bases, there was a span of 7 bases.